The present TCR beta chain was sequenced within a study of blood T cells in healthy people across ages. V shed 3 bases and J shed 0 bases, with 12 bases lying between them. Germline lookup yields CDR1 DFQATT and CDR2 SNEGSKA (reference sequence). CDR3 length equals 15 residues. The use of a sample-barcoded 5' primer and a J-beta primer mix characterized a second PCR of about 7 to 12 cycles. TCRdb independently ran MiXCR on the 5' RACE reads; one entry per CDR3 protein. This sample carries 1.5 million to 2 million distinct CDR3 sequences, roughly 49% of them seen once, and the ten largest clones take less than 2.5%.

This receptor was taken from a middle-aged woman in good health. The sample comprised blood. The chain has TRBV20-1 and TRBJ1-5, with D hard to call. This CDR3 is CSASEPFYSNQPQHF. CDR3 in DNA: TGCAGTGCTAGCGAGCCCTTCTATAGCAATCAGCCCCAGCATTTT.